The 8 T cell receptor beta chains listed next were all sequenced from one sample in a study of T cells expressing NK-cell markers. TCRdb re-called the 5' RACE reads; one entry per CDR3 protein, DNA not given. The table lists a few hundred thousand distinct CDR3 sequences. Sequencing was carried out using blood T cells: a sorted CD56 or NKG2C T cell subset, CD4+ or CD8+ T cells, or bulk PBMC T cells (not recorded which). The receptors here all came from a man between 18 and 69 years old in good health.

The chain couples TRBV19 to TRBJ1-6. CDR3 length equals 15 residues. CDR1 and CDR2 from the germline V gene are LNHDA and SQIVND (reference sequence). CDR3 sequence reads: CASSTTGTADSPLHF. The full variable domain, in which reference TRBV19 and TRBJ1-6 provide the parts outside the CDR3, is DGGITQSPKYLFRKEGQNVTLSCEQNLNHDAMYWYRQDPGQGLRLIYYSQIVNDFQKGDIAEGYSVSREKKESFPLTVTSAQKNPTAFYLCASSTTGTADSPLHFGNGTRLTVT.

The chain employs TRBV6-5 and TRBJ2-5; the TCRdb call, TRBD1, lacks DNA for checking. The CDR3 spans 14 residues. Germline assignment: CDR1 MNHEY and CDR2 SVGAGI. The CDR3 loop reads CASSYQAPSGTQYF.

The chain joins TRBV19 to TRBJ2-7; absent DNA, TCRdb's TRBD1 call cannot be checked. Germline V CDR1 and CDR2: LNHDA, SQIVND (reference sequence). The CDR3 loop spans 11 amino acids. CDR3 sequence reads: CASGRVGEQYF.

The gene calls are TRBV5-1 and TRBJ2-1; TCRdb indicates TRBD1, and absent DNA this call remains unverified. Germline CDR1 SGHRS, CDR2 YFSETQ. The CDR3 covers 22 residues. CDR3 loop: CASSLQKVPGTGGMLPYNEQFF.

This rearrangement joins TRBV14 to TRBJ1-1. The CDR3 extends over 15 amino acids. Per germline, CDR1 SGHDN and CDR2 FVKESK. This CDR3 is CASSQQLHRNTEAFF. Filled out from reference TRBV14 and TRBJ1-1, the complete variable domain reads EAGVTQFPSHSVIEKGQTVTLRCDPISGHDNLYWYRRVMGKEIKFLLHFVKESKQDESGMPNNRFLAERTGGTYSTLKVQPAELEDSGVYFCASSQQLHRNTEAFFGQGTRLTVV.

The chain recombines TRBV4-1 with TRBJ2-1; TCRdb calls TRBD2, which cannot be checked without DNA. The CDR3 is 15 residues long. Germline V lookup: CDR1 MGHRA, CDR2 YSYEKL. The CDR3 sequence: CASSQIAGSYNEQFF.

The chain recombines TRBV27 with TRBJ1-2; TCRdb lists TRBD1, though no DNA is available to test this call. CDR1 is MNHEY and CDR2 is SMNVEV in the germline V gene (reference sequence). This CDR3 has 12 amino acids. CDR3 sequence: CASWTGGVGYTF.

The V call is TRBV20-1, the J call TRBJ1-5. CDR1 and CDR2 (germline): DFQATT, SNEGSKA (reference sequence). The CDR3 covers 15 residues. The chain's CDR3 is CSAREGTGPRQPQHF.